This T cell receptor (beta chain) was identified during a study of human T cells and chemical hapten exposure. Comment on this clonotype: What it binds is not known. An end of the junction does not agree with germline; a read error may underlie this.

Germline-derived CDR1 and CDR2 are MNHEY and SMNVEV (reference sequence). The CDR3 covers 22 residues. Individual cDNA molecules in this library carried unique molecular identifiers. In TCRdb, the RACE reads were re-called with MiXCR into one record per CDR3 protein. In the table there are 95,000 or so distinct CDR3 sequences, over 9.5% of which are singletons. Time point: patch test 2, 6 weeks after DPC sensitization. Treatment reported: therapeutic diphenylcyclopropenone sensitization with weekly scalp DPC. The template was total RNA from unfractionated whole blood. Findings and caveats of the study: Donors' alopecia may make their immune response differ from healthy people's. Compared with pre-sensitization or healthy control sets, expanded TCRs clustered more.

V gene TRBV27 combines with J gene TRBJ2-3, with TRBD2 matching over 13 bases. This clonotype originated in a woman aged 40-49 years with alopecia areata. Some clones in this sample may be carry-over from other donors' samples. This specimen was whole blood, taken in connection with sensitization to the hapten diphenylcyclopropenone (DPC). CDR3 DNA: TGTGCCAGCAGTCAAACCCGACCATCTTGGGGACTAGCGGGACCTAGCACGGATACGCAGTATTTT. Its translation is CASSQTRPSWGLAGPSTDTQYF.